The rows below give T cell receptor beta chains drawn from one sample of a study of CD8 T cells in ankylosing spondylitis. TCRdb re-derived calls from the 5' RACE reads in MiXCR, one entry per CDR3 protein. Of hundreds of thousands of distinct CDR3 sequences detected, 12% appear once; the ten largest clones hold around 0.51%. Material: blood, either unsorted or a sorted T cell fraction (not recorded which). The origin of the receptors is a male donor with ankylosing spondylitis. Each CDR3 is given with its conserved first and last residue. D genes are given only for firm matches. Not every row has a clone size; where given, it reads once, few, many or a size class.

j_call cdr3_length clone_size d_call v_call cdr3_aa cdr3_nt
TRBJ2-2 16 - TRBD2 TRBV7-3 CASSFGTSGDPGELFF TGTGCCAGCAGCTTCGGGACTAGCGGGGATCCCGGGGAGCTGTTTTTT
TRBJ2-7 15 few - TRBV5-8 CASNHLSGPSYEQYF TGTGCCAGCAACCACTTGAGCGGGCCCTCCTACGAGCAGTACTTC
TRBJ2-4 12 - TRBD1 TRBV6-1 CASSTRTGWGDF TGTGCCAGCAGTACGAGGACAGGGTGGGGGGACTTC
TRBJ1-6 15 - TRBD1 TRBV28 CASRPGTAGSSPLHF TGTGCCAGCAGGCCAGGGACAGCAGGAAGTTCACCCCTCCACTTT
TRBJ1-5 16 many TRBD1 TRBV12-3/TRBV12-4 CASSFFRGFGNQPQHF TGTGCCAGCAGTTTCTTCAGGGGGTTTGGCAATCAGCCCCAGCATTTT
TRBJ2-3 14 many TRBD2 TRBV5-1 CASSPGLVTDTQYF TGCGCCAGCTCACCGGGACTAGTCACAGATACGCAGTATTTT
TRBJ2-7 14 few - TRBV28 CASSNPRDMAWQYF TGTGCCAGCAGCAACCCCCGGGACATGGCGTGGCAGTACTTC
TRBJ1-3 15 - - TRBV20-1 CSARVGGDTGNTIYF TGCAGTGCTAGAGTTGGAGGGGATACTGGAAACACCATATATTTT
TRBJ1-2 13 - - TRBV29-1 CSVETALYYGYTF TGCAGCGTGGAGACAGCACTTTACTATGGCTACACCTTC
TRBJ2-3 13 few - TRBV6-1 CASSQAGPDTQYF TGTGCCAGTAGTCAAGCGGGCCCAGATACGCAGTATTTT